One sample yielded the 23 T cell receptor beta chains listed below, sequenced in a study of blood T cell repertoires in COVID-19. TCRdb's table, derived via immunoSEQ multiplex PCR, lists solely in-frame clones and lacks some. The profile shows some 180,000 clones, roughly 80% of them singletons. Sequenced material: peripheral blood. Source of these receptors: a woman aged 55-69 years with COVID-19, enrolled during active disease.

The chain joins TRBV5-6 to TRBJ2-1; TRBD2 matches 15 bases. The CDR3 covers 18 residues. Trimming took 4 bases from V and 2 from J; bases not matched to a gene: 7. From germline, CDR1 is SGHDT and CDR2 YYEEEE. In DNA form, the CDR3 reads TGTGCCAGCAGCCAGGGACTAGCGGGGGGAGGACCCTACAATGAGCAGTTCTTC. Translating it yields CASSQGLAGGGPYNEQFF.

The chain's CDR3 is CSVVPVYGYTF. The CDR3 DNA reads as TGCAGCGTTGTCCCGGTCTATGGCTACACCTTC. The chain links TRBV29-1 to TRBJ1-2; D remains unclear. The CDR3 runs 11 residues. In germline, CDR1 is SQVTM, CDR2 ANQGSEA. The V and J ends lost 4 bases and 4 bases respectively, with 7 bases between them.

The chain carries TRBV5-4 and TRBJ2-7, with D possibly matching TRBD2 (6 bases). The ends were cut back, 4 bases at V and 2 bases at J, with 16 bases in the middle. This CDR3 region has 15 residues. Germline V CDR1 and CDR2: SGHNT, YYREEE (reference sequence). The CDR3 protein is CASSPELAVTYEQYF. DNA for the CDR3: TGTGCCAGCAGCCCTGAACTAGCCGTTACCTACGAGCAGTACTTC.

The chain couples TRBV7-2 to TRBJ2-2, with D perhaps TRBD2 (5 bases). Germline loops: CDR1 SGHTA, CDR2 FQGNSA. V was shortened by 1 base and J by 6 bases, with 6 bases between the two germline ends. The CDR3 sequence is 13 residues long. The CDR3 bases are TGTGCCAGCAGCTTAGTAGCGCCCGGGGAGCTGTTTTTT. Its translation is CASSLVAPGELFF.

The gene calls are TRBV19 and TRBJ2-1, with TRBD2 matching 10 bases. CDR1 and CDR2 from the germline V gene are LNHDA and SQIVND (reference sequence). The CDR3 is made up of 15 amino acids. V shed 6 bases and J 2 bases; nucleotides not matched to a gene: 4. CDR3 coding DNA: TGTGCCAGTAGAGCTCTAGCGGGAGCCTACAATGAGCAGTTCTTC. Translation: CASRALAGAYNEQFF.

This clone has more than one count but fewer than ten. The rearrangement links TRBV24-1 to TRBJ1-5; the D gene is possibly TRBD1 (5 bases). The V gene lost 11 bases and the J gene lost 6 bases, with 16 bases spanning the gap. There are 13 residues in the CDR3. The V gene's germline CDR1 is KGHDR and CDR2 SFDVKD. The CDR3 is CARGTHSGQPQHF. CDR3 DNA: TGTGCCAGGGGCACCCATTCCGGTCAGCCCCAGCATTTT.

The chain uses TRBV24-1 and TRBJ2-1, with 7 bases identical to TRBD1. Germline values: CDR1 KGHDR, CDR2 SFDVKD. The CDR3 is 15 amino acids. Trimming removed 6 bases from V and 1 base from J; junction bases left unmatched: 5. Written as DNA, the CDR3 is TGTGCCACCAGTTACCGGGACAGTTCCTACAATGAGCAGTTCTTC. Translation: CATSYRDSSYNEQFF.

This clone was counted a single time. The V call is TRBV10-3, the J call TRBJ2-5; TRBD1 might be the D (6 bases). Per the germline V gene, CDR1 is ENHRY and CDR2 is SYGVKD. Trimming took 4 bases from V and 2 from J, leaving 8 bases between them. The CDR3 is 13 residues long. CDR3 region: CAISGTAQETQYF. CDR3 DNA sequence: TGTGCCATCAGTGGGACAGCGCAAGAGACCCAGTACTTC.

This chain uses TRBV5-1 with TRBJ2-5, with TRBD2 identical over 8 bases. The length of the CDR3 is 14 residues. Germline V CDR1 and CDR2: SGHRS, YFSETQ. V lost 3 bases to trimming and J lost 4 bases; unmatched junction nucleotides: 5. The DNA of the CDR3 is TGCGCCAGCAGCTGGAGCGGGGGTTTAGAGACCCAGTACTTC. It translates to CASSWSGGLETQYF. The variable domain in full, with the rest retrieved from reference TRBV5-1 and TRBJ2-5, is KAGVTQTPRYLIKTRGQQVTLSCSPISGHRSVSWYQQTPGQGLQFLFEYFSETQRNKGNFPGRFSGRQFSNSRSEMNVSTLELGDSALYLCASSWSGGLETQYFGPGTRLLVL.

This clone was detected a few times. The chain couples TRBV30 to TRBJ2-7, with a weak D call TRBD1 (7 bases). Germline V gene data show CDR1 as GTSNPN and CDR2 as SVGIG (reference sequence). The ends were cut back, 7 bases at V and 3 bases at J, with 16 bases in the middle. The CDR3 extends over 13 amino acids. The CDR3 spells CAYRGLIDYEQYF. CDR3 DNA: TGTGCCTACAGGGGACTTATCGACTACGAGCAGTACTTC.

This chain connects TRBV19 to TRBJ2-1; 7 nucleotides align to TRBD1. V dropped 7 bases and J dropped 8; count of bases not matched to a gene: 14. Germline V gives CDR1 LNHDA, CDR2 SQIVND (reference sequence). This CDR3 region has 15 residues. Written as DNA, the CDR3 is TGTGCCAGTACCCAAACCCTGACAGGGTCGGATGAGCAGTTCTTC. Translation gives CASTQTLTGSDEQFF.

V usage is TRBV2 and J usage is TRBJ1-4; D gene ambiguous. This CDR3 is 15 amino acids long. V lost 10 bases and J 0 bases, leaving 15 bases between the germline ends. Germline-derived CDR1 and CDR2 are SNHLY and FYNNEI. Here the CDR3 DNA reads TGTGCCACAAAAACGGCAGGCGCAACTAATGAAAAACTGTTTTTT. Translation gives CATKTAGATNEKLFF.

In its sample, this clone was seen once. This chain links TRBV29-1 with TRBJ2-1, with 10 bases matching TRBD2. Trimming removed 8 bases from V and 4 bases from J; junction bases left unmatched: 5. Germline V lookup: CDR1 SQVTM, CDR2 ANQGSEA. CDR3 length: 13 residues. The CDR3 DNA is TGCAGCTTATGGACTAGCGGTTACAATGAGCAGTTCTTC. Encoded protein: CSLWTSGYNEQFF.

The sample holds one count of this clone. This chain connects TRBV6-2 or TRBV6-3 to TRBJ2-7, with TRBD2 matching 7 bases. J lost 4 bases, V lost 0 bases, and 18 bases had no gene match. The CDR3 loop spans 19 amino acids. Germline CDR1 and CDR2: MNHEY and SVGEGT. The CDR3 DNA sequence: TGTGCCAGCAGTTACTCACCCACGGGGGGAGCCTACCCCTCTTACGAGCAGTACTTC. As protein: CASSYSPTGGAYPSYEQYF.

The CDR3 spells CALRGRTGELFF. Written as DNA, the CDR3 is TGTGCCCTCAGGGGGCGAACCGGGGAGCTGTTTTTT. The chain links TRBV27 to TRBJ2-2; 8 bases fit TRBD1. The length of the CDR3 is 12 residues. With 11 bases clipped from V and 5 bases from J, the junction kept 4 bases outside the gene matches. Germline assignment: CDR1 MNHEY and CDR2 SMNVEV (reference sequence).

This chain joins TRBV4-1 and TRBJ2-5; 11 positions agree with TRBD2. Germline V CDR1 and CDR2: MGHRA, YSYEKL. This CDR3 region has 17 residues. Trimming at V came to 0 bases and at J to 5 bases, leaving 8 bases not matched to a gene. Here the CDR3 DNA reads TGCGCCAGCAGCCAAGAGGATACTAGCGGGAGCCGGGAGACCCAGTACTTC. Its protein product is CASSQEDTSGSRETQYF.

V is TRBV6-6 and J is TRBJ1-5; possibly TRBD1 for D (5 bases). Trimming removed 7 bases at V and 0 bases at J, with 16 bases between. The CDR3 length is 16 residues. Germline CDR1 reads MNHNY; CDR2 reads SVGAGI (reference sequence). This chain's CDR3 is CASKTTGGASNQPQHF. DNA of the CDR3: TGTGCCAGCAAGACGACCGGGGGTGCTAGCAATCAGCCCCAGCATTTT.

The V gene is TRBV28, the J gene TRBJ1-2; D possibly corresponds to TRBD1 (6 bases). Per germline, CDR1 MDHEN and CDR2 SYDVKM. Trimming took 2 bases from V and 6 from J, leaving 16 bases between them. The CDR3 covers 15 residues. This CDR3 is CASSLNGGGGNGYTF. In DNA, the CDR3 is TGTGCCAGCAGTTTAAACGGCGGGGGCGGTAATGGCTACACCTTC.

The V gene is TRBV27, the J gene TRBJ2-5; the match to TRBD2 covers 7 bases. V was clipped by 6 bases and J by 2 bases; unmatched bases: 6. The CDR3 contains 14 residues. The germline CDR1 and CDR2 sequences are MNHEY and SMNVEV (reference sequence). This chain's CDR3 is CASRRLAVQETQYF. CDR3 DNA sequence: TGTGCCAGCAGGCGGCTAGCGGTACAAGAGACCCAGTACTTC.

The CDR3 region is CATGGPTTYYEQYV. The CDR3 DNA sequence: TGTGCCACCGGCGGGCCGACAACCTACTACGAGCAGTACGTC. The chain uses TRBV28 and TRBJ2-7; tentative D call: TRBD2 (5 bases). V gave up 10 bases and J gave up 3 bases, with 19 bases separating them. This CDR3 spans 14 amino acids. The germline V gene encodes CDR1 MDHEN and CDR2 SYDVKM.

The chain employs TRBV6-5 and TRBJ1-2; no clear D. Germline CDR1 and CDR2: MNHEY and SVGAGI. This CDR3 has 16 amino acids. V was shortened by 0 bases and J by 0 bases, with 11 bases between the two germline ends. The CDR3 loop is CASSYSLKASNYGYTF. The CDR3 nucleotides read TGTGCCAGCAGTTACTCGCTGAAAGCTTCTAACTATGGCTACACCTTC.

This clone appeared a single time. V usage is TRBV28 and J usage is TRBJ1-5, with D unresolved. The CDR3 length is 13 residues. Germline-derived CDR1 and CDR2 are MDHEN and SYDVKM. V shed 4 bases and J shed 7 bases, with 11 bases lying between them. The CDR3: CASSSLSFQPQHF. CDR3 DNA sequence: TGTGCCAGCAGTTCCCTTTCTTTCCAGCCCCAGCATTTT.

The rearrangement links TRBV19 to TRBJ2-3, with 8 nucleotides matching TRBD1. The CDR3 is 14 amino acids. From germline, CDR1 is LNHDA and CDR2 SQIVND (reference sequence). The V segment lost 4 bases and the J segment 4 bases; nucleotides outside the gene matches: 4. The DNA for the CDR3 is TGTGCCAGTAGTACTCGGACAGGGTCAGATACGCAGTATTTT. It encodes CASSTRTGSDTQYF.